This is a list of T cell receptor beta chains from one sample in a study of control samples from healthy donors and cancer patients. This table comes from immunoSEQ multiplex PCR, and its TCRdb copy is limited to in-frame clones, with some not included. The sample lists fewer than 150,000 clones, around nine tenths occurring once. The sequencing input was blood. The receptor source for this set is a man between 18 and 35 years old in good health. The CDR3 runs from the conserved cysteine through the conserved F or W. A D gene is named only where the DNA matches it firmly. Rows give clone size only sometimes, using once, few, many, or a class for an expanded clone.

clone size | J gene | V gene | D gene | CDR3 DNA | CDR3 protein
- | TRBJ1-5 | TRBV28 | - | TGTGCCAGCAGTTTGGGGGGCGCGGGGCAGCCCCAGCATTTT | CASSLGGAGQPQHF
- | TRBJ2-5 | TRBV7-9 | - | TGTGCCAGCAGCTCCACCACACGGGGGCGGGAGACCCAGTACTTC | CASSSTTRGRETQYF
- | TRBJ2-3 | TRBV2 | TRBD1 | TGTGCCAGCAGTGGGTGGCGGACAGGGGCCTTTACGCAGTATTTT | CASSGWRTGAFTQYF
few | TRBJ1-2 | TRBV29-1 | - | TGCAGCGTTGAATATGGGCTCTATGGCTACACCTTC | CSVEYGLYGYTF
- | TRBJ1-5 | TRBV5-1 | - | TGCGCCAGCAGCACGGGACAAGGGAATGGGCCCCAGCATTTT | CASSTGQGNGPQHF
- | TRBJ2-1 | TRBV7-3 | - | TGTGCCAGCAGCTTAAATAGCCCTAACAATGAGCAGTTCTTC | CASSLNSPNNEQFF
- | TRBJ2-2 | TRBV5-1 | - | TGCGCCAGCAGCTCCGGACGGAAGACCTGGGAGCTGTTTTTT | CASSSGRKTWELFF
- | TRBJ1-3 | TRBV9 | - | TGTGCCAGCAGCGTCCAGAGCTCTGGAAACACCATATATTTT | CASSVQSSGNTIYF
- | TRBJ1-2 | TRBV6-5 | - | TGTGCCAGCAGTTCTAGGGGGGCGCCTAACTATGGCTACACCTTC | CASSSRGAPNYGYTF
- | TRBJ1-4 | TRBV7-9 | - | TGTGCCAGCAGCCCAGGAGGGGGGGGAGATGAAAAACTGTTTTTT | CASSPGGGGDEKLFF
few | TRBJ2-2 | TRBV14 | TRBD2 | TGTGCCAGCAGCCAAGCTCCGGGGGGGCTCACCGGGGAGCTGTTTTTT | CASSQAPGGLTGELFF
- | TRBJ1-3 | TRBV6-1 | TRBD1 | TGTGCCAGCAGTGAAGATGGCCTTGCAGGGGGCGGAAACACCATATATTTT | CASSEDGLAGGGNTIYF
- | TRBJ1-4 | TRBV6-5 | - | TGTGCCAGCAGCGTCAGGGCGGTCGAACTGTTTTTT | CASSVRAVELFF
- | TRBJ1-2 | TRBV18 | - | TGTGCCAGCTCACCGAGCGGGGTTGGGGGCTACACCTTC | CASSPSGVGGYTF
- | TRBJ2-5 | TRBV29-1 | TRBD1 | TGCAGCGTTGAAGCAGGGGGCCAAGAGACCCAGTACTTC | CSVEAGGQETQYF
- | TRBJ1-1 | TRBV27 | - | TGTGCCAGCAGTTTGGGGGGGAACACTGAAGCTTTCTTT | CASSLGGNTEAFF
- | TRBJ2-5 | TRBV7-9 | - | TGTGCCAGCAGCTTCCGGGACACCTACCAAGAGACCCAGTACTTC | CASSFRDTYQETQYF
- | TRBJ1-2 | TRBV30 | TRBD1 | TGTGCCTGGAGTGTACGACAGGGGGCAGGAGGCTACACCTTC | CAWSVRQGAGGYTF
- | TRBJ1-1 | TRBV5-6 | - | TGTGCCAGCAGCTTTTACGACAGGTTGAACACTGAAGCTTTCTTT | CASSFYDRLNTEAFF
once | TRBJ2-3 | TRBV6-2/TRBV6-3 | - | TGTGCCAGCAGTTACATGGGGGGAGCGGAGGATACGCAGTATTTT | CASSYMGGAEDTQYF
- | TRBJ1-5 | TRBV20-1 | TRBD1 | TGCAGTGCTAGTACTTCAGGGGGCCCTTATAGCAATCAGCCCCAGCATTTT | CSASTSGGPYSNQPQHF
- | TRBJ2-5 | TRBV2 | - | TGTGCCAGCGAGCTTAAATCGAGGACCCAGTACTTC | CASELKSRTQYF
- | TRBJ2-6 | TRBV7-3 | - | TGTGCCAGCAGCTTACCAGGGGAAGGCTCTGCTGGGGCCAACGTCCTGACTTTC | CASSLPGEGSAGANVLTF
- | TRBJ2-1 | TRBV28 | - | TGTGCCAGCAGTCCTTTTGAACCCTACAATGAGCAGTTCTTC | CASSPFEPYNEQFF
- | TRBJ1-2 | TRBV11-2 | - | TGTGCCAGCAGCTTGGTAGGGCAAAACTATGGCTACACCTTC | CASSLVGQNYGYTF
- | TRBJ1-3 | TRBV27 | TRBD1 | TGTGCCAGCAGTCCGGACAGGGCAATAGGAAACACCATATATTTT | CASSPDRAIGNTIYF
- | TRBJ2-3 | TRBV3-1/TRBV3-2 | TRBD1 | TGTGCCAGCAGCCCCTGGACCGGGACAGGGGGAACAGATACGCAGTATTTT | CASSPWTGTGGTDTQYF